The 2 T cell receptor beta chains below come from one sample, sequenced in a study of cytomegalovirus exposure and HLA in healthy donors. The PCR was carried out with 60 Vbeta primers and 13 Jbeta primers. Libraries were prepared by immunoSEQ multiplex PCR; TCRdb keeps only in-frame clonotypes and omits some of them. The table for this sample gives about 110,000 clones. Sequencing input: PBMCs. All receptors derive from a man aged 30-40 years in good health and CMV-seronegative.

The chain uses TRBV7-2 and TRBJ2-1, with 9 bases aligning to TRBD1. The CDR3 length is 12 residues. The germline V gene has CDR1 SGHTA and CDR2 FQGNSA. The trim removed 5 bases at V and 10 bases at J, leaving 3 bases unmatched. As DNA, the CDR3 is TGTGCCAGCAGCAAAGACAGGGGGGAGCAGTTCTTC. Translated, it gives CASSKDRGEQFF.

The V call is TRBV6-5, the J call TRBJ2-5; 8 bases line up with TRBD1. TRBJ2-7 matches the DNA end more closely, so the J call is doubtful. CDR1 and CDR2 from the germline V gene are MNHEY and SVGAGI. The length of the CDR3 is 14 residues. The CDR3 here is CASSLIQGAYEQYF. The CDR3 nucleotides are TGTGCCAGCAGTTTAATACAGGGGGCCTACGAGCAGTACTTC.